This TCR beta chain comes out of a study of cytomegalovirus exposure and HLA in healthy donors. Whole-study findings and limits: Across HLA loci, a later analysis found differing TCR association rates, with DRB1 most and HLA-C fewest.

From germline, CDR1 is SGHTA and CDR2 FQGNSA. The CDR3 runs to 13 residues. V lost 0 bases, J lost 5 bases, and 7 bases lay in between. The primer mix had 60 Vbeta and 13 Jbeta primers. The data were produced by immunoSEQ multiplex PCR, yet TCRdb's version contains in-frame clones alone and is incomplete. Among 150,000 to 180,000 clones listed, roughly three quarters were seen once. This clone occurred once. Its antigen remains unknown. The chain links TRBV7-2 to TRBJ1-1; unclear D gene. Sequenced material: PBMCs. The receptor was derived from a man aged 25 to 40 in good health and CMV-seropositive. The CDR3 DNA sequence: TGTGCCAGCAGCTTAGCGCGAGGGACTGAAGCTTTCTTT. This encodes CASSLARGTEAFF. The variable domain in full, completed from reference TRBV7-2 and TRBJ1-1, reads GAGVSQSPSNKVTEKGKDVELRCDPISGHTALYWYRQSLGQGLEFLIYFQGNSAPDKSGLPSDRFSAERTGGSVSTLTIQRTQQEDSAVYLCASSLARGTEAFFGQGTRLTVV.